The source of this TCR beta chain is a study of lymphopenia after photon versus proton radiotherapy. The data were produced by immunoSEQ multiplex PCR, yet TCRdb's version contains in-frame clones alone and is incomplete. The sample has around 12,000 clones; less than 90% are singletons. This sample comprised peripheral blood, obtained from a patient treated with photon-based radiotherapy. The receptor was isolated from a man between 60 and 75 years old with pancreatic cancer.

CDR3 coding DNA: TGTGCCAGCAGCAGACAGGGGAACACTGAAGCTTTCTTT. Protein sequence: CASSRQGNTEAFF. The gene calls are TRBV27 and TRBJ1-1, with 7 bases lining up with TRBD1. CDR3 size: 13 residues. V shed 6 bases, J shed 1 base, and the junction held 2 bases outside the gene matches. Germline V gene sequence: CDR1 MNHEY, CDR2 SMNVEV (reference sequence).